Below, 10 T cell receptor beta chains from the same sample are listed, as sequenced in a study of T cells in Graves' hyperthyroidism and ophthalmopathy. What was amplified from RNA transcripts were TCR beta CDR3 regions. Initially, a first-round RT-PCR of the TCR CDR3 employed the HTBI primer set. TCRdb itself ran the multiplex PCR reads through MiXCR, one entry per CDR3 protein. The sample contains about 320,000 distinct CDR3 sequences, roughly 15% of which appear only once. The sequencing input was blood. The receptor source for this set is a man aged 30-40 years with Graves' hyperthyroidism.

This clonotype turned up a few times. The chain employs TRBV12-3 or TRBV12-4 and TRBJ1-5; possible D gene TRBD1, 6 bases. The CDR3 contains 13 residues. V was trimmed by 4 bases and J by 9 bases, leaving 13 bases between them. CDR3 residues: CASSSGARGPQHF. CDR3 DNA sequence: TGTGCCAGCAGTTCGGGGGCACGAGGGCCCCAGCATTTT.

V and J are TRBV11-3 and TRBJ2-5; D possibly uses TRBD1 or TRBD2 (6 bases each). Germline V CDR1 and CDR2: SGHNT, YENEEA. There are 15 residues in the CDR3. Trimming removed 5 bases at V and 3 bases at J, with 16 bases between. The CDR3 nucleotides are TGTGCCAGCAGCCCCCTAGAGGGGGGCGAAGAGACCCAGTACTTC. Amino acids: CASSPLEGGEETQYF.

V usage is TRBV30 and J usage is TRBJ2-2; a weak D match, TRBD1 (5 bases). Trimming pared 5 bases from V and 5 bases from J, leaving 18 bases between. The CDR3 length is 15 residues. CDR1 and CDR2 from the germline V gene are GTSNPN and SVGIG (reference sequence). Here the CDR3 DNA reads TGTGCCTGGTACAACCAGGGTTTGTGGACCGGGGAGCTGTTTTTT. Its protein is CAWYNQGLWTGELFF.

This clonotype was counted only a few times. The gene calls are TRBV5-1 and TRBJ1-6; maybe TRBD1 (5 bases). Per germline, CDR1 SGHRS and CDR2 YFSETQ. V dropped 4 bases and J dropped 5 bases, with 13 bases sitting between them. CDR3 length equals 15 residues. The CDR3 nucleotides read TGCGCCAGCAGCCCGCAGGGAGGAAATAATTCACCCCTCCACTTT. It translates to CASSPQGGNNSPLHF.

This clonotype was counted once. V usage is TRBV28 and J usage is TRBJ2-3; a possible D gene is TRBD1 (5 bases). V lost 3 bases to trimming and J lost 0 bases, with 16 bases between them. Per the germline V gene, CDR1 is MDHEN and CDR2 is SYDVKM. The CDR3 runs 17 residues. As DNA, the CDR3 is TGTGCCAGCAGTTTGGACAACATTATTACTAGCACAGATACGCAGTATTTT. It yields the protein CASSLDNIITSTDTQYF.

This clonotype occurred many times. The chain combines TRBV3-1 with TRBJ2-5, with 7 bases identical to TRBD2. CDR3 length equals 15 residues. CDR1 LGHDT and CDR2 YNNKEL come from the germline V gene (reference sequence). Trimming removed 4 bases from V and 2 bases from J; junction bases left unmatched: 7. In nucleotides, the CDR3 is TGTGCCAGCAGCCGGCCTAGCGGTCAGCAAGAGACCCAGTACTTC. Protein sequence: CASSRPSGQQETQYF.

As regards this clonotype: One end of the junction fails to match germline, which may point to a read error. V is TRBV11-2 and J is TRBJ1-2; no firm D call. Germline CDR1 SGHAT, CDR2 FQNNGV. The CDR3 is 18 amino acids. CDR3 residues: CANSQTPIRALYNYGYTF. CDR3 nucleotides: TGTGCCAACAGCCAGACTCCCATCCGGGCCCTATATAACTATGGCTACACCTTC.

This clonotype occurred a few times. The chain carries TRBV4-2 and TRBJ2-1; a weak D match, TRBD2 (6 bases). V lost 8 bases and J 3 bases, leaving 20 bases between the germline ends. The length of the CDR3 is 16 residues. Germline CDR1 is LGHNA and CDR2 is YNFKEQ. The CDR3 sequence is CASGQANGGDYNEQFF. The CDR3 DNA sequence: TGTGCCAGCGGTCAAGCCAACGGCGGGGACTACAATGAGCAGTTCTTC.

This clonotype has at least ten counts. V and J are TRBV20-1 and TRBJ2-7, with D perhaps matching TRBD2 (5 bases). Germline-derived CDR1 and CDR2 are DFQATT and SNEGSKA (reference sequence). V was clipped by 6 bases and J by 2 bases, with 17 bases between them. The CDR3 spans 14 residues. The CDR3 coding sequence is TGCAGTGCCTCAAGAAGCGGACTTCCCTACGAGCAGTACTTC. This gives the protein CSASRSGLPYEQYF.

This clonotype was observed a handful of times. The gene calls are TRBV4-1 and TRBJ2-2; D might be TRBD1 or TRBD2, each matching 5 bases. The CDR3 is 12 residues long. From germline, CDR1 is MGHRA and CDR2 YSYEKL. Deletions cut 6 bases from V and 7 bases from J, with 9 bases between. CDR3 in DNA: TGCGCCAGCAGGACAGAGGGCGGGGAGCTGTTTTTT. This translates into CASRTEGGELFF.